The present T cell receptor (beta chain) was sequenced within a study of identical twins. Study outcomes and limitations: The authors drew conclusions from cross-sectional statistical analysis rather than following the same donors.

This clonotype came up a few times. Its cognate antigen is unknown. Donors uniformly comprised healthy Caucasians. cDNA carried unique molecular identifiers, and a universal primer site was added by template switching. TCRdb processed the 5' RACE reads anew with MiXCR; each CDR3 protein has one entry. The sample has approximately 410,000 distinct CDR3 sequences, around 18% seen once. The V end was cut by 1 base, the J end by 7 bases, with 17 bases between. The germline CDR1 and CDR2 sequences are SGHAT and FQNNGV. The CDR3 extends over 16 amino acids. V and J are TRBV11-2 and TRBJ2-1; D might be TRBD2 (6 bases). Input material: naive T cells sorted from blood. The receptor's source is a middle-aged man in good health. The CDR3 sequence: CASSLGTTRLGNEQFF. The CDR3 region has the DNA TGTGCCAGCAGCTTAGGGACTACCCGCTTGGGGAATGAGCAGTTCTTC.